This TCR beta chain was identified in a study of CD8 T cells in ankylosing spondylitis. MiXCR, applied by TCRdb to the 5' RACE reads, yields one record per CDR3 protein. Altogether some 450,000 distinct CDR3 sequences are present, about 15% being singletons, with the ten largest covering just over 1%. The study's findings and limits: Reportedly, disease-linked clones are significantly enriched in ankylosing spondylitis patients' matched synovial fluid. In ankylosing spondylitis blood, a motif of roughly eight highly homologous TCR beta variants appeared characteristic.

This clonotype has a handful of counts. Its specificity is not known. CDR1 and CDR2 (germline): DFQATT, SNEGSKA (reference sequence). Deletions cut 2 bases from V and 0 bases from J, with 9 bases between. CDR3 length equals 14 residues. The chain links TRBV20-1 to TRBJ2-3; D unclear. The receptor was derived from a male donor with ankylosing spondylitis. Sample: blood, either unsorted or a sorted T cell fraction (not recorded which). The CDR3 loop is CSARRLYSTDTQYF. The CDR3 DNA is TGCAGTGCTAGAAGGCTGTATAGCACAGATACGCAGTATTTT.